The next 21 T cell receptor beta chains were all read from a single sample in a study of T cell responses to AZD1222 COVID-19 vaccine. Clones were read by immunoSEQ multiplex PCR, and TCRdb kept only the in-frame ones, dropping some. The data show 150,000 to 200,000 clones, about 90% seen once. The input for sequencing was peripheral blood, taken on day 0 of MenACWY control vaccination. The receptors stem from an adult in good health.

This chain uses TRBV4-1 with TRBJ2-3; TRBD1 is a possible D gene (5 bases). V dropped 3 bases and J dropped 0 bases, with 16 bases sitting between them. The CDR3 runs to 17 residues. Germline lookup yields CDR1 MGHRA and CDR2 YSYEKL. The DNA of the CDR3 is TGCGCCAGCAGCCATATACCAGGGCAGGGAAGCACAGATACGCAGTATTTT. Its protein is CASSHIPGQGSTDTQYF.

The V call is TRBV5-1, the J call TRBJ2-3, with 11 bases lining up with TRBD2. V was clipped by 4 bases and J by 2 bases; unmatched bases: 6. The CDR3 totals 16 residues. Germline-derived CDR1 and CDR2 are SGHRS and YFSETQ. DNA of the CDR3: TGCGCCAGCAGCCCCGGGACTAGCGGACTCACAGATACGCAGTATTTT. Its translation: CASSPGTSGLTDTQYF.

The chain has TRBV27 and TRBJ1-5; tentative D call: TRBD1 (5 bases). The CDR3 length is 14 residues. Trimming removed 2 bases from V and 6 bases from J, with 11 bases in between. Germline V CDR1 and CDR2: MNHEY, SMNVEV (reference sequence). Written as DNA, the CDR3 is TGTGCCAGCAGTTTACAGGGATGGGGTCAGCCCCAGCATTTT. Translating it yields CASSLQGWGQPQHF.

As DNA, the CDR3 is TGCGCCAGCAGCTTGGGACAGGGGGGATATGAGCAGTTCTTC. Translation: CASSLGQGGYEQFF. The gene calls are TRBV5-1 and TRBJ2-1, with 9 nucleotides matching TRBD1. This CDR3 has 14 amino acids. The V gene's germline CDR1 is SGHRS and CDR2 YFSETQ. V lost 0 bases to trimming and J lost 8 bases; unmatched junction nucleotides: 3.

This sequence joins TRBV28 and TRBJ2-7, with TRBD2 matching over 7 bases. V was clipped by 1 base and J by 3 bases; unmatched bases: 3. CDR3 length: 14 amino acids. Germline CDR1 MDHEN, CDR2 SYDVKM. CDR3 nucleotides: TGTGCCAGCAGTTTATCACCGGGGGGCTACGAGCAGTACTTC. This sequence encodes CASSLSPGGYEQYF.

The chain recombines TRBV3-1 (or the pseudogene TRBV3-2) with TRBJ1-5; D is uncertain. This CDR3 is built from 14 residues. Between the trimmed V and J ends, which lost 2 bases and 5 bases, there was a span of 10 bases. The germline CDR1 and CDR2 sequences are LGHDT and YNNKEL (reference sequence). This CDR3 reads CASSQLRADQPQHF. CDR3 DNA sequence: TGTGCCAGCAGCCAACTCCGGGCCGATCAGCCCCAGCATTTT.

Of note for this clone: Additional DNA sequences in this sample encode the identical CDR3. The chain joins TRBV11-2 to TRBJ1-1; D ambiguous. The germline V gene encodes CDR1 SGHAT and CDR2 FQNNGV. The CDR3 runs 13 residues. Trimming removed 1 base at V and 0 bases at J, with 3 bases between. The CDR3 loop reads CASSLGVNTEAFF. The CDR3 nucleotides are TGTGCCAGCAGCTTAGGGGTGAACACTGAAGCTTTCTTT.

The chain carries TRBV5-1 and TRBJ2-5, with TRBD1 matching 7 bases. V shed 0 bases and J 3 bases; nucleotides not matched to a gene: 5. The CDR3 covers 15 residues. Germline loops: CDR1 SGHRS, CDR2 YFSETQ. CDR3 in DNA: TGCGCCAGCAGCTTGGAGGCAGGGGGTAAAGAGACCCAGTACTTC. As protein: CASSLEAGGKETQYF.

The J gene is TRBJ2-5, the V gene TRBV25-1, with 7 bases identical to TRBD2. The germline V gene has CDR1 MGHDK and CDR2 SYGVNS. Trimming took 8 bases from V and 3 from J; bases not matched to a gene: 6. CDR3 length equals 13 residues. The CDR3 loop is CASATLAEETQYF. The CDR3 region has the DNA TGTGCCAGCGCGACCCTAGCGGAAGAGACCCAGTACTTC.

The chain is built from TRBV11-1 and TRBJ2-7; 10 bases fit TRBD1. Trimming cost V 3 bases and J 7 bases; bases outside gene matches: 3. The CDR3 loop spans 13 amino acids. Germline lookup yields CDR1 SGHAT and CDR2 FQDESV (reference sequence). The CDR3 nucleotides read TGTGCCAGCAGCTTGGGACAGGGGTTTGAGCAGTACTTC. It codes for CASSLGQGFEQYF.

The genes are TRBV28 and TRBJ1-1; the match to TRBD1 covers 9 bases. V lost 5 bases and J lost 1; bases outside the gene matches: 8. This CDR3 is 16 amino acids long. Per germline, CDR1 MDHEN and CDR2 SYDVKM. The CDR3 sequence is CASSTPGTGTNTEAFF. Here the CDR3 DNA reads TGTGCCAGCAGTACCCCCGGGACAGGGACGAACACTGAAGCTTTCTTT. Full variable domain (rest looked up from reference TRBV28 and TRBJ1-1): DVKVTQSSRYLVKRTGEKVFLECVQDMDHENMFWYRQDPGLGLRLIYFSYDVKMKEKGDIPEGYSVSREKKERFSLILESASTNQTSMYLCASSTPGTGTNTEAFFGQGTRLTVV.

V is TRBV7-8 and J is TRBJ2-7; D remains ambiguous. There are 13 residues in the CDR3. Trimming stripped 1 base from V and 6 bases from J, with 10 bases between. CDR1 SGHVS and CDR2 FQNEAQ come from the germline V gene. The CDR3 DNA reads TGTGCCAGCAGCTTAGTGAGGAGTCGCGAGCAGTACTTC. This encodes CASSLVRSREQYF. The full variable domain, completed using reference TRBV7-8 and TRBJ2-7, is GAGVSQSPRYKVAKRGQDVALRCDPISGHVSLFWYQQALGQGPEFLTYFQNEAQLDKSGLPSDRFFAERPEGSVSTLKIQRTQQEDSAVYLCASSLVRSREQYFGPGTRLTVT.

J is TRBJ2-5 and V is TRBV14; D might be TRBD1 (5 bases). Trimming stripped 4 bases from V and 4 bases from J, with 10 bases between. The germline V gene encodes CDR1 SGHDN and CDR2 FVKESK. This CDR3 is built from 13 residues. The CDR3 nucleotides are TGTGCCAGCAGCCCCTTCCAGGGAGAGACCCAGTACTTC. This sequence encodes CASSPFQGETQYF.

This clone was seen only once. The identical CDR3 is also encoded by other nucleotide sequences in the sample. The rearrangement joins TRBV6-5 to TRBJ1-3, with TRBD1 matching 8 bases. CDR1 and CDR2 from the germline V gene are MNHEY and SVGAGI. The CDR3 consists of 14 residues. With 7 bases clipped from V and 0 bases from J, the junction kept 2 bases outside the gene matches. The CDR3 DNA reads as TGTGCCAGCACAACAGGGGGCTCTGGAAACACCATATATTTT. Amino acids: CASTTGGSGNTIYF.

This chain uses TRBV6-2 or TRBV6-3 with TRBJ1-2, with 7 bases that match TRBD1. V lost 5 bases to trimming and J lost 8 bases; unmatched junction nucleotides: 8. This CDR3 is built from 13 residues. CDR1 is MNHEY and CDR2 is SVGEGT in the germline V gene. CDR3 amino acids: CASSQDRALGYTF. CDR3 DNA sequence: TGTGCCAGCAGTCAAGACAGGGCCCTGGGCTACACCTTC.

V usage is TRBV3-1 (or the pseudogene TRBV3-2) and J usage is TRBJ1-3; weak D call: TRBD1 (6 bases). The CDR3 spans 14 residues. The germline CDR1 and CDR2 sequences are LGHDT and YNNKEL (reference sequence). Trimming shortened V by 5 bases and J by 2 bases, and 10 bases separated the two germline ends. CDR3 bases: TGTGCCAGCAGCTCGGACAGACCTGGAAACACCATATATTTT. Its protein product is CASSSDRPGNTIYF.

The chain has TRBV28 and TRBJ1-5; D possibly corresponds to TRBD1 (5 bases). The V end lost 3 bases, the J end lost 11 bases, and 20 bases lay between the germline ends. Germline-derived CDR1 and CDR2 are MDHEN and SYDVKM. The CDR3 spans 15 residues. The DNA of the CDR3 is TGTGCCAGCAGTTTTAGTCAGGGTTATAGGCTGTCCCAGCATTTT. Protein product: CASSFSQGYRLSQHF.

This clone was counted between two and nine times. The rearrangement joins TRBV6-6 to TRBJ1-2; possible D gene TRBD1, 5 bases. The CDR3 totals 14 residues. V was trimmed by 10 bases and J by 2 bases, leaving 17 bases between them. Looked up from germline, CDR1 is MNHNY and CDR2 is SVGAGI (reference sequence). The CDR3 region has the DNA TGTGCCACCTCCCGCAGGGCAGTCAACTATGGCTACACCTTC. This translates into CATSRRAVNYGYTF.

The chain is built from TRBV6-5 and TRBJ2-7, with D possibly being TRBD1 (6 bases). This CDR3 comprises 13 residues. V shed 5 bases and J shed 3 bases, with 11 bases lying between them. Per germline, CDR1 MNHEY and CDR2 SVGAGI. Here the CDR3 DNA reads TGTGCCAGCAGTCGGACAGTAGACTACGAGCAGTACTTC. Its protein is CASSRTVDYEQYF.

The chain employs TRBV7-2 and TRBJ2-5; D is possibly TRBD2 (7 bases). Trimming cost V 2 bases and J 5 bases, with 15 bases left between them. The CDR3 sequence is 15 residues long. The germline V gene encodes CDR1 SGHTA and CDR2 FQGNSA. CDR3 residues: CASSLIGGEGETQYF. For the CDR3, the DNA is TGTGCCAGCAGCTTAATAGGGGGGGAAGGGGAGACCCAGTACTTC.

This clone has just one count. As DNA, the CDR3 is TGTGCCAGCAGCCTACAAGGTCGGGGAGATACGCAGTATTTT. As protein: CASSLQGRGDTQYF. This chain connects TRBV2 to TRBJ2-3; a possible D gene is TRBD2 (5 bases). The CDR3 is 14 residues long. V lost 6 bases and J 5 bases, leaving 15 bases between the germline ends. The germline V gene encodes CDR1 SNHLY and CDR2 FYNNEI.